The 30 T cell receptor beta chains below were found in one sample sequenced in a study of T-cell memory formation after mild COVID-19. TCRdb reanalysed the 5' RACE reads using MiXCR and keeps one entry per CDR3 protein. Among some 54,000 distinct CDR3 sequences listed, more than 8% were seen once. Sequencing was performed on PBMCs or a T cell subset sorted from them (not recorded which). The source of these receptors is a man younger than 35 who had mild COVID-19 (a few samples of this study predate the infection). Cell type and time point are not known.

The table lists this clonotype with a few counts. The J gene is TRBJ2-1, the V gene TRBV6-2 or TRBV6-3, with D perhaps matching TRBD2 (6 bases). This CDR3 is built from 13 residues. Trimming took off 6 bases at V and 6 bases at J, with 12 bases between the two ends. The germline gives CDR1 MNHEY, CDR2 SVGEGT. Here the CDR3 reads CASRRDGSNEQFF. As DNA, the CDR3 is TGTGCCAGCAGACGGGACGGGAGCAATGAGCAGTTCTTC.

This clonotype has more than one count but fewer than ten. This sequence joins TRBV27 and TRBJ2-3; 10 bases fit TRBD2. Per germline, CDR1 MNHEY and CDR2 SMNVEV (reference sequence). Losses at the gene ends were 2 bases for V and 8 bases for J; bases not matched to a gene: 13. This CDR3 comprises 17 residues. The chain's CDR3 is CASSLPVSGGASVTQYF. DNA of the CDR3: TGTGCCAGCAGTTTACCAGTCAGCGGGGGGGCCTCGGTTACGCAGTATTTT.

The V and J genes are TRBV5-1 and TRBJ2-6; either TRBD1 or TRBD2 may fit D (5 bases each). Germline CDR1 is SGHRS and CDR2 is YFSETQ. The V end lost 7 bases, the J end lost 0 bases, and 14 bases lay between the germline ends. This CDR3 region has 16 residues. CDR3 DNA sequence: TGCGCCAGCCGCCCTTGGGGGAACTCTGGGGCCAACGTCCTGACTTTC. It translates to CASRPWGNSGANVLTF.

The CDR3 region has the DNA TGTGCCAGCAGCTTAAGTCCCCGAGATACGCAGTATTTT. Its protein is CASSLSPRDTQYF. This chain joins TRBV7-3 and TRBJ2-3; D unclear. The CDR3 contains 13 residues. V was trimmed by 1 base and J by 5 bases, leaving 7 bases between them. Germline assignment: CDR1 SGHTA and CDR2 FQGTGA.

This clonotype showed up just a few times. The limits of the CDR3 on the DNA are not certain, so only TCRdb's listed CDR3 is given. The V and J genes are TRBV24-1 and TRBJ2-2; the tabulated D call, TRBD1, remains unverified against the DNA. CDR1 KGHDR and CDR2 SFDVKD come from the germline V gene. The CDR3 adds up to 14 amino acids, both ends counted. The CDR3 region is CATSDSDVPGELFF.

This rearrangement joins TRBV27 to TRBJ1-4, with D perhaps TRBD1 (5 bases). V was clipped by 8 bases and J by 3 bases, with 13 bases between them. The CDR3 contains 14 residues. The germline CDR1 and CDR2 sequences are MNHEY and SMNVEV (reference sequence). CDR3 region: CASQSGEANEKLFF. For the CDR3, the DNA is TGTGCCAGCCAATCGGGGGAGGCTAATGAAAAACTGTTTTTT.

V is TRBV4-2 and J is TRBJ2-5, with D uncertain. V dropped 3 bases and J dropped 3 bases, with 11 bases sitting between them. This CDR3 is 14 amino acids long. Germline V CDR1 and CDR2: LGHNA, YNFKEQ. The CDR3: CASSQYGGKETQYF. As DNA, the CDR3 is TGTGCCAGCAGCCAGTACGGCGGTAAAGAGACCCAGTACTTC.

The genes are TRBV7-2 and TRBJ2-1, with 11 bases fitting TRBD2. This CDR3 is built from 16 residues. J was trimmed by 6 bases and V by 1 base; bases with no gene match: 5. CDR1 SGHTA and CDR2 FQGNSA come from the germline V gene. The CDR3 is CASSLVGLAGGNEQFF. The CDR3 DNA follows: TGTGCCAGCAGCTTAGTCGGGCTAGCGGGGGGCAATGAGCAGTTCTTC.

This chain connects TRBV12-3 or TRBV12-4 to TRBJ2-3; 11 bases match TRBD2. The CDR3 totals 18 residues. Trimming removed 6 bases from V and 5 bases from J; junction bases left unmatched: 16. This CDR3 reads CASRPTLTSGGRGDTQYF. The CDR3 DNA reads TGTGCCAGCAGGCCTACCCTTACTAGCGGGGGACGGGGAGATACGCAGTATTTT.

The V gene is TRBV11-2, the J gene TRBJ1-2; 7 nucleotides line up with TRBD1. CDR3 size: 16 residues. Losses at the gene ends were 4 bases for V and 4 bases for J; bases not matched to a gene: 12. Looked up from germline, CDR1 is SGHAT and CDR2 is FQNNGV. The CDR3 DNA is TGTGCCAGCAGCTATGGACAGGCGGGGACCCTCTATGGCTACACCTTC. Translated, it gives CASSYGQAGTLYGYTF.

The V call is TRBV4-1, the J call TRBJ2-2, with a weak D call TRBD2 (5 bases). Trimming stripped 6 bases from V and 4 bases from J, with 12 bases between. This CDR3 has 14 residues. CDR1 is MGHRA, CDR2 YSYEKL, per germline. Here the CDR3 DNA reads TGCGCCAGCAGAGACCGGGGTGGCACCGGGGAGCTGTTTTTT. Protein: CASRDRGGTGELFF.

This clonotype has just a few counts. The V and J genes are TRBV21-1 and TRBJ1-5. TRBV21-1 counts as a pseudogene. This CDR3 contains 11 residues. The CDR3 region has the DNA TGTGCCAGCAGCACCTCTGGGCCCCAGCATTTT. Its translation is CASSTSGPQHF.

The chain is built from TRBV2 and TRBJ2-2; D is ambiguous. This CDR3 contains 13 residues. Trimming pared 1 base from V and 3 bases from J, leaving 3 bases between. CDR1 SNHLY and CDR2 FYNNEI come from the germline V gene. CDR3 sequence (DNA): TGTGCCAGCAGTGAAGGGTACACCGGGGAGCTGTTTTTT. It codes for CASSEGYTGELFF.

Comments on this clonotype: A read error may explain this, as a much larger clone is one base away. The chain combines TRBV7-2 with TRBJ2-1; 7 nucleotides line up with TRBD2. The germline CDR1 and CDR2 sequences are SGHTA and FQGNSA. The CDR3 is 15 amino acids. CDR3 sequence (DNA): TGTGCCAGCTGCTTAGATCGGGGGGCCTACAATGAGCAGTTCTTC. Translation: CASCLDRGAYNEQFF. The full variable domain, completed using reference TRBV7-2 and TRBJ2-1, is GAGVSQSPSNKVTEKGKDVELRCDPISGHTALYWYRQSLGQGLEFLIYFQGNSAPDKSGLPSDRFSAERTGGSVSTLTIQRTQQEDSAVYLCASCLDRGAYNEQFFGPGTRLTVL.

This clonotype showed up just a few times. This chain links TRBV18 with TRBJ1-2; TRBD1 matches at 10 bases. This CDR3 spans 13 amino acids. After removal of 3 bases from V and 8 bases from J, the junction contained 3 bases not matched to a gene. The germline CDR1 and CDR2 sequences are KGHSH and LQKENI. The CDR3 here is CASSPGTGEGYTF. The DNA of the CDR3 is TGTGCCAGCTCACCCGGGACAGGGGAAGGCTACACCTTC.

This clonotype was detected many times. The CDR3 nucleotides are TGTGCCAGCAGTGCAAACGGGGCAAGAGATACGCAGTATTTT. Translated, it gives CASSANGARDTQYF. The V and J genes are TRBV6-4 and TRBJ2-3; tentatively, D is TRBD1 or TRBD2 (5 bases each). V was trimmed by 4 bases and J by 5 bases, leaving 13 bases between them. The CDR3 totals 14 residues. Germline CDR1 reads MRHNA; CDR2 reads SNTAGT.

The chain couples TRBV7-8 to TRBJ2-7; weak D call: TRBD1 (6 bases). This CDR3 contains 14 residues. The germline V gene encodes CDR1 SGHVS and CDR2 FQNEAQ. Trimming took 2 bases from V and 2 from J, leaving 10 bases between them. The CDR3 region is CASSLRQDPYEQYF. CDR3 DNA sequence: TGTGCCAGCAGCTTACGACAGGACCCCTACGAGCAGTACTTC.

This clonotype was seen ten or more times. The rearrangement uses TRBV5-1 and TRBJ2-1; 7 bases line up with TRBD2. With 2 bases clipped from V and 9 bases from J, the junction kept 5 bases outside the gene matches. Germline V CDR1 and CDR2: SGHRS, YFSETQ. This CDR3 is 13 amino acids long. Here the CDR3 reads CASSFEAGTEQFF. Written as DNA, the CDR3 is TGCGCCAGCAGCTTCGAAGCGGGGACTGAGCAGTTCTTC.

This clonotype was detected many times. This chain connects TRBV7-2 to TRBJ2-1; D remains ambiguous. The CDR3 extends over 16 amino acids. V lost 1 base, J lost 0 bases, and 10 bases lay in between. Germline lookup yields CDR1 SGHTA and CDR2 FQGNSA. The CDR3 nucleotides are TGTGCCAGCAGCTTAGTCCCTCTCAGCTCCTACAATGAGCAGTTCTTC. The encoded protein is CASSLVPLSSYNEQFF.

This clonotype was detected a few times. The V gene is TRBV7-8, the J gene TRBJ2-3, with a tentative D call TRBD2 (6 bases). Deletions cut 1 base from V and 1 base from J, with 9 bases between. The CDR3 sequence is 15 residues long. The germline gives CDR1 SGHVS, CDR2 FQNEAQ. Here the CDR3 DNA reads TGTGCCAGCAGCTTAGACTCGGGGGGCACAGATACGCAGTATTTT. It is translated as CASSLDSGGTDTQYF.

This clonotype was found many times. The DNA is omitted, as the CDR3 cannot be located on it reliably, and the CDR3 follows TCRdb's listing. This rearrangement joins TRBV5-5 to TRBJ2-5; the tabulated D call, TRBD1, remains unverified against the DNA. Including both end residues, the CDR3 is 13 amino acids long. CDR1 is SGHKS and CDR2 is YYEKEE in the germline V gene (reference sequence). The CDR3 loop reads CASSLVAGGIKYF.

This clonotype was detected ten times or more. V gene TRBV20-1 combines with J gene TRBJ2-3; perhaps TRBD1 as D (7 bases). Between the trimmed V and J ends, which lost 5 bases and 5 bases, there was a span of 14 bases. The germline CDR1 and CDR2 sequences are DFQATT and SNEGSKA (reference sequence). There are 13 residues in the CDR3. The CDR3: CSARGTVGDTQYF. The CDR3 DNA reads TGCAGTGCTCGGGGGACAGTTGGAGATACGCAGTATTTT.

Only a few counts were recorded for this clonotype. The CDR3 nucleotides are TGTGCCAGCAGCTTATGGCGGGGAAAAGAGACCCAGTACTTC. This encodes CASSLWRGKETQYF. The chain combines TRBV7-8 with TRBJ2-5; perhaps TRBD2 as D (6 bases). The V end was cut by 2 bases, the J end by 3 bases, with 10 bases between. The germline V gene has CDR1 SGHVS and CDR2 FQNEAQ. The CDR3 spans 14 residues.

This clonotype came up a few times. The chain carries TRBV7-2 and TRBJ1-1; D perhaps matches TRBD1 (5 bases). V lost 1 base to trimming and J lost 10 bases, with 13 bases between them. Germline-derived CDR1 and CDR2 are SGHTA and FQGNSA. CDR3 length equals 13 residues. This CDR3 reads CASSLGRGDRAFF. The CDR3, as DNA: TGTGCCAGCAGCTTAGGCCGGGGGGATCGAGCTTTCTTT.

This clonotype appeared many times. The chain combines TRBV12-3 or TRBV12-4 with TRBJ2-3; the match to TRBD1 covers 8 bases. Trimming cost V 5 bases and J 0 bases; bases outside gene matches: 4. The CDR3 length is 15 residues. CDR3 DNA: TGTGCCAGCAGTCGACAGGGGCTTAGCACAGATACGCAGTATTTT. It is translated as CASSRQGLSTDTQYF.

This chain connects TRBV4-3 to TRBJ2-3; no reliable D call. V was clipped by 6 bases and J by 0 bases, with 7 bases between them. The CDR3 length is 13 residues. Germline assignment: CDR1 LGHNA and CDR2 YSLEER. CDR3 nucleotides: TGCGCCAGCAGTTTGGGCAGCACAGATACGCAGTATTTT. Translating gives CASSLGSTDTQYF.

The chain recombines TRBV7-9 with TRBJ1-3; D gene ambiguous. Per the germline V gene, CDR1 is SEHNR and CDR2 is FQNEAQ (reference sequence). Trimming pared 5 bases from V and 4 bases from J, leaving 15 bases between. This CDR3 region has 15 residues. The CDR3 DNA reads as TGTGCCAGCAGCACCCTAGTCGCGCCCGGAAACACCATATATTTT. As protein: CASSTLVAPGNTIYF.

The chain uses TRBV27 and TRBJ2-3, with D perhaps TRBD2 (6 bases). The CDR3 contains 12 residues. V gave up 7 bases and J gave up 5 bases, with 10 bases separating them. CDR1 and CDR2 from the germline V gene are MNHEY and SMNVEV (reference sequence). The CDR3 loop reads CASKTEGDTQYF. In DNA, the CDR3 is TGTGCCAGCAAAACGGAGGGAGATACGCAGTATTTT.

This sequence joins TRBV4-3 and TRBJ1-4; 10 nucleotides line up with TRBD1. CDR3 length equals 15 residues. CDR1 and CDR2 (germline): LGHNA, YSLEER. Trimming at V came to 2 bases and at J to 5 bases, leaving 2 bases not matched to a gene. CDR3 protein: CASSQPGQGNEKLFF. For the CDR3, the DNA is TGCGCCAGCAGCCAACCGGGACAGGGGAATGAAAAACTGTTTTTT.

This clonotype was detected a few times. The chain combines TRBV12-3 or TRBV12-4 with TRBJ2-2, with 11 bases fitting TRBD2. The V segment lost 10 bases and the J segment 4 bases; nucleotides outside the gene matches: 11. CDR3 length: 16 residues. CDR3 sequence (DNA): TGTGCCACCCGGACTAGCGGGCCCTATGGCACCGGGGAGCTGTTTTTT. Translated, it gives CATRTSGPYGTGELFF.